The clone carrying this TCR beta chain was counted at least ten times. Its cognate antigen is unknown. This sample was taken from a study of Graves' ophthalmopathy and Graves' hyperthyroidism. Hyperthyroidism in these 18- to 65-year-old patients was newly diagnosed, lasting under 2 months. Study-wide findings and caveats: Among thyroid clonotypes expanded above 0.001 frequency, most also appeared in blood.

From germline, CDR1 is DFQATT and CDR2 SNEGSKA (reference sequence). With 0 bases removed from V and 1 base from J, the gap between germline ends came to 12 bases. The CDR3 runs 15 residues. Amplified TCR beta CDR3 regions were obtained using RNA transcripts as template. Scientists carried out first-round RT-PCR using HTBI primers and then a second-round multiplex PCR. TCRdb re-analysed the multiplex PCR reads in MiXCR, keeping a single row per CDR3 protein. This sample yields about 600,000 distinct CDR3 sequences, of which under 45% are seen a single time; roughly 4% belongs to the top ten. Sequencing was carried out using peripheral blood or thyroid tissue (not recorded which). The chain employs TRBV20-1 and TRBJ1-1; D is uncertain. The source of this sequence is an adult man with Graves' hyperthyroidism. The CDR3 DNA sequence: TGCAGTGCTAGAGAGGACGGCTATGAGAACACTGAAGCTTTCTTT. The encoded protein is CSAREDGYENTEAFF.